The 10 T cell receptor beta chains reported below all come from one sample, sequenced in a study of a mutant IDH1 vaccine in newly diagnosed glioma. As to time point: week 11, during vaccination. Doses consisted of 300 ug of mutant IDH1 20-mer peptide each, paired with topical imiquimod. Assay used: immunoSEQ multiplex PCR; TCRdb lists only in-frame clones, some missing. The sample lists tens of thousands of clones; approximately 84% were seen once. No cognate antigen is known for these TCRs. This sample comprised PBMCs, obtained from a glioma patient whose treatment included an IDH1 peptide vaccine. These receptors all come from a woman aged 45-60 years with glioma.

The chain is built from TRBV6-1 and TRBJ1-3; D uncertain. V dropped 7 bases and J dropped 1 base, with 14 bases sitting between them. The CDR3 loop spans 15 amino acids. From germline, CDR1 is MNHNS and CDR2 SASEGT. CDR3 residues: CASKALRTSGNTIYF. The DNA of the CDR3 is TGTGCCAGCAAGGCATTAAGGACGTCTGGAAACACCATATATTTT.

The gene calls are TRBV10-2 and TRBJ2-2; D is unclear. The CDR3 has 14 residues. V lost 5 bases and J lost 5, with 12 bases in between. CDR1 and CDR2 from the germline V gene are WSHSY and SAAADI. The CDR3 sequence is CASSRNSLTGELFF. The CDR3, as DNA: TGCGCCAGCAGTCGAAATAGCCTAACCGGGGAGCTGTTTTTT.

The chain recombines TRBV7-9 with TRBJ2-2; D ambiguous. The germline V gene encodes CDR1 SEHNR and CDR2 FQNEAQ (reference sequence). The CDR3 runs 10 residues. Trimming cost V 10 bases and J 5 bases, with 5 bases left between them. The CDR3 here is CAIDTGELFF. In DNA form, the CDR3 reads TGTGCCATCGATACCGGGGAGCTGTTTTTT.

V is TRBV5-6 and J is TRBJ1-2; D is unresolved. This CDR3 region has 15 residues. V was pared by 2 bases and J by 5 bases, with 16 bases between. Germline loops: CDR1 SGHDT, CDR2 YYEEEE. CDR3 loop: CASSFAAGVGYGYTF. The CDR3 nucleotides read TGTGCCAGCAGCTTTGCCGCCGGGGTAGGGTATGGCTACACCTTC.

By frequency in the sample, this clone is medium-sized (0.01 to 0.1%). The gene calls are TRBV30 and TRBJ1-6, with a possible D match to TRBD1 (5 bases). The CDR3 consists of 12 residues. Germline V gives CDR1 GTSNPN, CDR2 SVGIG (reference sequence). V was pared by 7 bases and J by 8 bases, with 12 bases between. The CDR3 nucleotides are TGTGCCTTTACCCGGGGCGATTCACCCCTCCACTTT. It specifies CAFTRGDSPLHF.

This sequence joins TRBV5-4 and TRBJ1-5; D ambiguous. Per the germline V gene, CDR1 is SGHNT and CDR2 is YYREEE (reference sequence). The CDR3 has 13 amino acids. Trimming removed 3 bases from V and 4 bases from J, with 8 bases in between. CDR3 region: CASSSDRNQPQHF. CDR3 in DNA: TGTGCCAGCAGCTCAGACCGGAATCAGCCCCAGCATTTT.

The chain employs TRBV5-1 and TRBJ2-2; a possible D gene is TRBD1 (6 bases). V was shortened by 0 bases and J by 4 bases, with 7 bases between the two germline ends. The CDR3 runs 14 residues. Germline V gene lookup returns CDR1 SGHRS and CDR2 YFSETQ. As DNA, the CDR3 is TGCGCCAGCAGCTTGGGGACAGCCACCGGGGAGCTGTTTTTT. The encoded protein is CASSLGTATGELFF.

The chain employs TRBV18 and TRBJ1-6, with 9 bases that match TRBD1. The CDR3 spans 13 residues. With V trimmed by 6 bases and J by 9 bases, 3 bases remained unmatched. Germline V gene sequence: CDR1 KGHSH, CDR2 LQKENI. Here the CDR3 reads CASSDRGGSPLHF. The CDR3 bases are TGTGCCAGCTCCGACAGGGGGGGTTCACCCCTCCACTTT.

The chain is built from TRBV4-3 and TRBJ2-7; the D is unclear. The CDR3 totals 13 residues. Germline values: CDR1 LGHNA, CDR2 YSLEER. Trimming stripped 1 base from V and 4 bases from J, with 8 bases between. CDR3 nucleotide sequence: TGCGCCAGCAGCCAAGGGTTGGGGTACGAGCAGTACTTC. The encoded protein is CASSQGLGYEQYF.

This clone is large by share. The DNA for the CDR3 is TGTGCCAGCAGCGTGGCCAATGAGCAGTTCTTC. Translated, it gives CASSVANEQFF. This sequence joins TRBV9 and TRBJ2-1, with unresolved D. The germline gives CDR1 SGDLS, CDR2 YYNGEE. With 2 bases removed from V and 6 bases from J, the gap between germline ends came to 3 bases. There are 11 residues in the CDR3.